These T cell receptor beta chains were read from a single sample in a study of patients and donors after allogeneic stem cell transplantation. Each CDR3 protein gets one entry after TCRdb re-called the RT-PCR reads with MiXCR. This repertoire shows about 960,000 distinct CDR3 sequences, roughly 18% found once; its top ten account for approximately 5.9%. Sequenced material: blood, either unsorted or a sorted T cell fraction (not recorded which). The receptors were gathered from a human donor who was either an allogeneic HSCT recipient or a stem cell or donor lymphocyte infusion donor (not recorded which). It is not recorded whose cells these are; they may come from a transplant donor. Both conserved end residues are part of each CDR3. The order of the fields is CDR3 DNA, CDR3 protein, D gene, clone size, V gene, CDR3 length, J gene. The D gene is left open where the match is weak. The size field is filled for only some rows; it gives once, few, many or a size class.

cdr3_nt: TGCGCCAGCAGCCGACAGGGTCGATCCTACGAGCAGTACTTC
cdr3_aa: CASSRQGRSYEQYF
d_call: TRBD1
clone_size: many
v_call: TRBV5-1
cdr3_length: 14
j_call: TRBJ2-7

cdr3_nt: TGTGCCAGCAGTTACCGACAGGCCCTTGGTTCACCCCTCCACTTT
cdr3_aa: CASSYRQALGSPLHF
d_call: .
clone_size: few
v_call: TRBV6-5
cdr3_length: 15
j_call: TRBJ1-6

cdr3_nt: TGTGCCTGGATGGGGGGAAACAATCAGCCCCAGCATTTT
cdr3_aa: CAWMGGNNQPQHF
d_call: .
clone_size: .
v_call: TRBV30
cdr3_length: 13
j_call: TRBJ1-5

cdr3_nt: TGTGCCACCAGTGATTTCCCAGAGACCCAGTACTTC
cdr3_aa: CATSDFPETQYF
d_call: .
clone_size: many
v_call: TRBV24-1
cdr3_length: 12
j_call: TRBJ2-5

cdr3_nt: TGTGCCAGCACCCTTACTGGGACTAGCGGATACGAGCAGTACTTC
cdr3_aa: CASTLTGTSGYEQYF
d_call: TRBD2
clone_size: few
v_call: TRBV2
cdr3_length: 15
j_call: TRBJ2-7

cdr3_nt: TGCAGTGCTAGAGAAGGTAGCGGGTCCAAAAACATTCAGTACTTC
cdr3_aa: CSAREGSGSKNIQYF
d_call: TRBD2
clone_size: few
v_call: TRBV20-1
cdr3_length: 15
j_call: TRBJ2-4

cdr3_nt: TGTGCCAGCAGCTTAGGAGACAGGGGGTGGGAGACCCAGTACTTC
cdr3_aa: CASSLGDRGWETQYF
d_call: TRBD1
clone_size: few
v_call: TRBV7-2
cdr3_length: 15
j_call: TRBJ2-5

cdr3_nt: TGCAGCGTTTATACAGGGGGGCAGATCTACGAGCAGTACTTC
cdr3_aa: CSVYTGGQIYEQYF
d_call: TRBD1
clone_size: few
v_call: TRBV29-1
cdr3_length: 14
j_call: TRBJ2-7

cdr3_nt: TGCGCCAGCAGCCAAGTGGACCTAGGCTATGGCTACACCTTC
cdr3_aa: CASSQVDLGYGYTF
d_call: .
clone_size: .
v_call: TRBV4-1
cdr3_length: 14
j_call: TRBJ1-2

cdr3_nt: TGTGCCAGCAGCTTATGGTCTAGCGGGAGGGCCGCAGAGGGGTACGAGCAGTACTTC
cdr3_aa: CASSLWSSGRAAEGYEQYF
d_call: TRBD2
clone_size: .
v_call: TRBV7-6
cdr3_length: 19
j_call: TRBJ2-7

cdr3_nt: TGCGCCAGCAGCTCGGGACTCCCCACGCGAACAGATACGCAGTATTTT
cdr3_aa: CASSSGLPTRTDTQYF
d_call: .
clone_size: many
v_call: TRBV5-1
cdr3_length: 16
j_call: TRBJ2-3

cdr3_nt: TGTGCCAGCAGGGCCGGGGGGGGTCGTTCACCCCTCCACTTT
cdr3_aa: CASRAGGGRSPLHF
d_call: .
clone_size: .
v_call: TRBV12-3/TRBV12-4
cdr3_length: 14
j_call: TRBJ1-6

cdr3_nt: TGTGCCAGCTCACCCTCCCTTAGTGAAGCTTTCTTT
cdr3_aa: CASSPSLSEAFF
d_call: .
clone_size: .
v_call: TRBV18
cdr3_length: 12
j_call: TRBJ1-1

cdr3_nt: TGTGCCAGTAGTCCCCCTAAACATACCGGGGAGCTGTTTTTT
cdr3_aa: CASSPPKHTGELFF
d_call: .
clone_size: few
v_call: TRBV19
cdr3_length: 14
j_call: TRBJ2-2

cdr3_nt: TGTGCCAGCAGCCAAGAGGGGTCGCTAGCGGGAGGTCCAGATACGCAGTATTTT
cdr3_aa: CASSQEGSLAGGPDTQYF
d_call: TRBD2
clone_size: .
v_call: TRBV4-2
cdr3_length: 18
j_call: TRBJ2-3

cdr3_nt: TGCAGCGTACCCCAGGGGCCCAGTCCCGGTGAGCAGTTCTTC
cdr3_aa: CSVPQGPSPGEQFF
d_call: .
clone_size: many
v_call: TRBV29-1
cdr3_length: 14
j_call: TRBJ2-1